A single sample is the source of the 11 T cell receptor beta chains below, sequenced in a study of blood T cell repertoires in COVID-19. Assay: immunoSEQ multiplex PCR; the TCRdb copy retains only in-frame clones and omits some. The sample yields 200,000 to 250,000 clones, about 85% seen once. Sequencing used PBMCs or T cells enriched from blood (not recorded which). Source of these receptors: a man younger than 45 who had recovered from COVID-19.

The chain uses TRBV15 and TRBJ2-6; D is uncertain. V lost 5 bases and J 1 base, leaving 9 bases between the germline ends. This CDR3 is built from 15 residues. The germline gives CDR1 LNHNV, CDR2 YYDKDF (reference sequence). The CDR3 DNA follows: TGTGCCACCAGCCTCCCAGGTTCTGGGGCCAACGTCCTGACTTTC. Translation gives CATSLPGSGANVLTF.

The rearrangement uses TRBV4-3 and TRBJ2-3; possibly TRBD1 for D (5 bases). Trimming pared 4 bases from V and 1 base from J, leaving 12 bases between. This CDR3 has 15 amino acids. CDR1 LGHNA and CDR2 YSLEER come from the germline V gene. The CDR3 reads CASSPAGWGTDTQYF. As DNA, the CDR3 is TGCGCCAGCAGCCCAGCAGGGTGGGGCACAGATACGCAGTATTTT.

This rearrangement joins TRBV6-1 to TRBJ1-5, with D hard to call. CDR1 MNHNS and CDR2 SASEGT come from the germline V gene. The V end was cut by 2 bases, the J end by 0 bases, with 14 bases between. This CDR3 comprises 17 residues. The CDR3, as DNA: TGTGCCAGCAGTGAATATCTACAGTCCTATAGCAATCAGCCCCAGCATTTT. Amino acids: CASSEYLQSYSNQPQHF.

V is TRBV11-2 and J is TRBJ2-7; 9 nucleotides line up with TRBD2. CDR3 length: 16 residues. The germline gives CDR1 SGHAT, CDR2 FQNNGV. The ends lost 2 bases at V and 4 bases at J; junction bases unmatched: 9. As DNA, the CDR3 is TGTGCCAGCAGCTTATCGGGTAGCGGGAGAGGTTACGAGCAGTACTTC. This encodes CASSLSGSGRGYEQYF.

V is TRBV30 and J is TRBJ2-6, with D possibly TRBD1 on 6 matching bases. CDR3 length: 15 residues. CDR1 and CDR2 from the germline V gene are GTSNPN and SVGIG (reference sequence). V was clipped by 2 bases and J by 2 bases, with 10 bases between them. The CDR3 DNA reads TGTGCCTGGAGTTATTGGACAGCTGGGGCCAACGTCCTGACTTTC. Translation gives CAWSYWTAGANVLTF.

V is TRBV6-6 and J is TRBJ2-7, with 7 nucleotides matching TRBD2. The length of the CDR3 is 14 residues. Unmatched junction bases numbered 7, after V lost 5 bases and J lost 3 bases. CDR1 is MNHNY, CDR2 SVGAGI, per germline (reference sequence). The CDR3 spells CASSRTSGGYEQYF. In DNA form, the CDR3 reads TGTGCCAGCAGTAGGACTAGTGGTGGCTACGAGCAGTACTTC.

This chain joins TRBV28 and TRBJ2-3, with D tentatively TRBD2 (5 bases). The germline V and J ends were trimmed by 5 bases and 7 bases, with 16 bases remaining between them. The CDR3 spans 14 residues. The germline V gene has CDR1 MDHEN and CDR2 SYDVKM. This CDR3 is CASSPPPTIHTQYF. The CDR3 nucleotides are TGTGCCAGCAGTCCTCCCCCGACTATTCATACGCAGTATTTT.

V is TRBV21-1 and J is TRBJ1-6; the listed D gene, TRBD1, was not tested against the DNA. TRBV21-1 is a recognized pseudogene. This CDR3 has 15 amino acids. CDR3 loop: CARAPGQGQNSPLHF. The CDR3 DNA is TGTGCCAGGGCGCCGGGACAGGGCCAAAATTCACCCCTCCACTTT.

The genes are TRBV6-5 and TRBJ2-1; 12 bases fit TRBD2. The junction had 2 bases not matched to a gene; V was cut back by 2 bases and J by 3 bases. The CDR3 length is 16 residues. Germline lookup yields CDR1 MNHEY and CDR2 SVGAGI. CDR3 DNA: TGTGCCAGCAGTTACAGGACTAGCGGGAACTACAATGAGCAGTTCTTC. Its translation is CASSYRTSGNYNEQFF.

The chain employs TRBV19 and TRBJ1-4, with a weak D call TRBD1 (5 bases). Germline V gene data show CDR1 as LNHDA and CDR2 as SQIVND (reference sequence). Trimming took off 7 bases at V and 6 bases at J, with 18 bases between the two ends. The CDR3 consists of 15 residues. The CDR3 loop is CASMHQSGGDEKLFF. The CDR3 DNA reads TGTGCCAGTATGCACCAATCAGGAGGGGATGAAAAACTGTTTTTT. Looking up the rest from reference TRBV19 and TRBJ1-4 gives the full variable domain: DGGITQSPKYLFRKEGQNVTLSCEQNLNHDAMYWYRQDPGQGLRLIYYSQIVNDFQKGDIAEGYSVSREKKESFPLTVTSAQKNPTAFYLCASMHQSGGDEKLFFGSGTQLSVL.

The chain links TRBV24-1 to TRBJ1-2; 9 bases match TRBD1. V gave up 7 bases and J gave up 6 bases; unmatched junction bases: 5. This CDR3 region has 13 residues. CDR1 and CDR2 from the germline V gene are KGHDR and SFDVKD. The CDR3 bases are TGTGCCACCAGGTCGGGACAGGGCCATGGCTACACCTTC. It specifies CATRSGQGHGYTF.